This TCR beta chain was identified during a study of blood T cell repertoires in COVID-19. Study-wide context: Acute and convalescent COVID-19 specimens originated in the United States, Italy and Spain. The analysed material was cDNA or gDNA that came from T cells, B-cell-depleted T cells, or PBMCs.

As processed by the authors: From reference gene primer amplification, estimates of nucleated cell counts were derived. This table comes from immunoSEQ multiplex PCR, and its TCRdb copy is limited to in-frame clones, with some not included. V, J and clone size are those of that table, while D and trimming were read from the DNA. The table includes fewer than 300,000 clones, around 90% detected once. This clone showed up just a few times. This clonotype was obtained from a middle-aged woman who had recovered from COVID-19. Sample: peripheral blood.

The CDR3: CAWATSNYGYTF. CDR3 nucleotides: TGTGCCTGGGCAACTTCTAACTATGGCTACACCTTC. The V call is TRBV30, the J call TRBJ1-2, with unresolved D. The CDR3 spans 12 residues. Trimming removed 5 bases from V and 0 bases from J, with 7 bases in between. From germline, CDR1 is GTSNPN and CDR2 SVGIG (reference sequence).